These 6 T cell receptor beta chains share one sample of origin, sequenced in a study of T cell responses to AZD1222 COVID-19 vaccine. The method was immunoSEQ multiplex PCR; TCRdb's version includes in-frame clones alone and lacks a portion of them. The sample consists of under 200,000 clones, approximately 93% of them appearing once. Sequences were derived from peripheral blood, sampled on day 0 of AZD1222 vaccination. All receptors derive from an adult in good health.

This chain's CDR3 is CASSLPGTDTQYF. CDR3 in DNA: TGTGCCAGCAGCTTACCCGGCACAGATACGCAGTATTTT. The rearrangement links TRBV5-6 to TRBJ2-3; D remains ambiguous. Germline V gene lookup returns CDR1 SGHDT and CDR2 YYEEEE. The CDR3 extends over 13 amino acids. V lost 2 bases to trimming and J lost 1 base, with 5 bases between them.

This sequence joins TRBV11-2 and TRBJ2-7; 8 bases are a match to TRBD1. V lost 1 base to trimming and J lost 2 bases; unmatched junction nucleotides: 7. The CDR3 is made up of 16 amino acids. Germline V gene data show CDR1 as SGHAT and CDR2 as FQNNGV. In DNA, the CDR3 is TGTGCCAGCAGCTTAGTACTCGGACAGGGCACCTACGAGCAGTACTTC. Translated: CASSLVLGQGTYEQYF.

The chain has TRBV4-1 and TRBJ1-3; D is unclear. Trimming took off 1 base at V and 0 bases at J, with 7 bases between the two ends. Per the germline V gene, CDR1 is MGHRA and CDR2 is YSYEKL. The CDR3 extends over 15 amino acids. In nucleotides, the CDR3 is TGCGCCAGCAGCCAAGTTTCGCTCTCTGGAAACACCATATATTTT. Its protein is CASSQVSLSGNTIYF.

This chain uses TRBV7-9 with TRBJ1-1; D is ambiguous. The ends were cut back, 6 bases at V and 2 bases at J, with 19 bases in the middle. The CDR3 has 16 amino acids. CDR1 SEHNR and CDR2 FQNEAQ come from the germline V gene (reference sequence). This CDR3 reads CASRASNNRHNTEAFF. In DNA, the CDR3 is TGTGCCAGCAGGGCTAGTAATAATAGGCATAACACTGAAGCTTTCTTT.

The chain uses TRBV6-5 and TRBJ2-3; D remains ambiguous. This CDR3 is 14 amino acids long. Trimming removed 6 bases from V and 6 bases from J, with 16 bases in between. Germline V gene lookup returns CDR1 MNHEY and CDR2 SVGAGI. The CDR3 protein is CASSPSYTLDTQYF. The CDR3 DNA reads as TGTGCCAGCAGCCCCAGTTATACTTTGGATACGCAGTATTTT.

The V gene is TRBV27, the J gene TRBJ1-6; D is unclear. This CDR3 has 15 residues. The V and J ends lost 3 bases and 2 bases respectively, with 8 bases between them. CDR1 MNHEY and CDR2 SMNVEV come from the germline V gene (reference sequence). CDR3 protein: CASSLSPTYNSPLHF. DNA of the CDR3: TGTGCCAGCAGTTTGTCTCCCACCTATAATTCACCCCTCCACTTT.